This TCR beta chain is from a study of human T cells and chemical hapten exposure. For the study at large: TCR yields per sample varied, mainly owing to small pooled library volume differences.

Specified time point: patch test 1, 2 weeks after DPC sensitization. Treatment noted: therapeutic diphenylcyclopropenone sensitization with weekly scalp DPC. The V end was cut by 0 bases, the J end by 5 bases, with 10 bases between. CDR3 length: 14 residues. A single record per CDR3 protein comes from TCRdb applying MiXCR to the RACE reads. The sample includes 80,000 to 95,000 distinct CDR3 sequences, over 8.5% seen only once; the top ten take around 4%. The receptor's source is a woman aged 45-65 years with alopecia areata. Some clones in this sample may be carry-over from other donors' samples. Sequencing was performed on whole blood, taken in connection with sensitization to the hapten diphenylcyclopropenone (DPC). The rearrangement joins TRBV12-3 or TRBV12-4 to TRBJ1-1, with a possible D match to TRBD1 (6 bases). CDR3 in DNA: TGTGCCAGCAGTTTAGCGGGGGCGGGGACTGAAGCTTTCTTT. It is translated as CASSLAGAGTEAFF.